This TCR beta chain was sequenced during a study of shared clonotypes between healthy human individuals. Sequenced by immunoSEQ multiplex PCR; TCRdb stores in-frame clones only, minus some. The table lists roughly 2 million clones, 90% to 95% of them singletons. CDR1 is MNHNS, CDR2 SASEGT, per germline. The CDR3 extends over 17 amino acids. Trimming shortened V by 0 bases and J by 0 bases, and 12 bases separated the two germline ends. In the case of this clone: What it recognizes is unknown.

Study findings and constraints: The naive CD4 repertoires of several donors were compared, and approximately 5.3% of clonotypes were shared.

The sample taken for sequencing was naive CD4+ T cells sorted from blood. Subset given: CD45RA+ positively selected. The chain carries TRBV6-1 and TRBJ1-5, with a weak D call TRBD1 (5 bases). The clonotype comes from a man aged 18 to 29 in good health. For the CDR3, the DNA is TGTGCCAGCAGTGAAGCGAGGGGCGCTTATAGCAATCAGCCCCAGCATTTT. Amino acids: CASSEARGAYSNQPQHF.